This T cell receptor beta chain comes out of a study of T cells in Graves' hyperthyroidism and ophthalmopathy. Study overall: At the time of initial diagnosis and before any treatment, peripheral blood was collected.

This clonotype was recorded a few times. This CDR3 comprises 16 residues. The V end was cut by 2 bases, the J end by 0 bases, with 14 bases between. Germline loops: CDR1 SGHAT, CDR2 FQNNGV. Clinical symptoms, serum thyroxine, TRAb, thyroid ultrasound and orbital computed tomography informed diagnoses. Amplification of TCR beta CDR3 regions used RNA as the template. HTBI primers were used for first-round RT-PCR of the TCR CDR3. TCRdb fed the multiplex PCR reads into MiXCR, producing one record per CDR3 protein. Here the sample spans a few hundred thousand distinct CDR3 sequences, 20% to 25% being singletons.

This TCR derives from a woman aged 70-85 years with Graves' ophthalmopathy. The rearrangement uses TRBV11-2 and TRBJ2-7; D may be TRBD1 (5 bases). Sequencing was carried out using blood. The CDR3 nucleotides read TGTGCCAGCAGCTTACCCTTCCGGACACGCTCCTACGAGCAGTACTTC. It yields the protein CASSLPFRTRSYEQYF.